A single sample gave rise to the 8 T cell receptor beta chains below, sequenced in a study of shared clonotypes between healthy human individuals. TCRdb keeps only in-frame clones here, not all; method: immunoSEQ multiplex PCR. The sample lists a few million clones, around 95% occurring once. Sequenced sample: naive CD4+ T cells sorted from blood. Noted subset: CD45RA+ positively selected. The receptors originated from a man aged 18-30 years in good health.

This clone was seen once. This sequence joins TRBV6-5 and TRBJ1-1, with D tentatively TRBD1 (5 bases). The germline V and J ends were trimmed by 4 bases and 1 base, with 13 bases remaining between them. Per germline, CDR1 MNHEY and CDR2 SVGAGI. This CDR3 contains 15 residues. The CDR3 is CASSLGGSRNTEAFF. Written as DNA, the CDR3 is TGTGCCAGCAGTTTGGGGGGGAGTAGGAACACTGAAGCTTTCTTT.

The CDR3 reads CASSGGQGRNTEAFF. The CDR3 bases are TGTGCCAGCAGTGGAGGACAGGGGCGAAACACTGAAGCTTTCTTT. The chain carries TRBV6-1 and TRBJ1-1, with 9 bases identical to TRBD1. Trimming took 4 bases from V and 2 from J; bases not matched to a gene: 5. Germline V lookup: CDR1 MNHNS, CDR2 SASEGT. This CDR3 is built from 15 residues.

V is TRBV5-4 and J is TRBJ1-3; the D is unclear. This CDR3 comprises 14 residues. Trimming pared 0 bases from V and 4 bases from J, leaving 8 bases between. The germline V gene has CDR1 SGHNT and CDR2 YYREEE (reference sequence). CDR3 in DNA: TGTGCCAGCAGCTTGGGGGCAGAGGGAAACACCATATATTTT. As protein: CASSLGAEGNTIYF.

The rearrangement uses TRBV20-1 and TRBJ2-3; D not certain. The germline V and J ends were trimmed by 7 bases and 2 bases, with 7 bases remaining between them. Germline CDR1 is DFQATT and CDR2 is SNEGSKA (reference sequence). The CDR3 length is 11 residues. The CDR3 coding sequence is TGCAGTGTCCTGTCCACAGATACGCAGTATTTT. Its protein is CSVLSTDTQYF.

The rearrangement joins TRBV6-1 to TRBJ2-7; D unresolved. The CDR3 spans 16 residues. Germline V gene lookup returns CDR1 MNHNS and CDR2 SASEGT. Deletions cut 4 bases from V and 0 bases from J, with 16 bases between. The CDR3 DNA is TGTGCCAGCAGTGGGGTACGACCGTTTAGCTCCTACGAGCAGTACTTC. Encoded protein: CASSGVRPFSSYEQYF.

CDR3 amino acids: CSVVGDNSYEQYF. The DNA for the CDR3 is TGCAGCGTCGTCGGGGACAACTCCTACGAGCAGTACTTC. This chain uses TRBV29-1 with TRBJ2-7; the D gene is possibly TRBD1 (6 bases). V was pared by 6 bases and J by 0 bases, with 12 bases between. The CDR3 loop spans 13 amino acids. Germline V CDR1 and CDR2: SQVTM, ANQGSEA.

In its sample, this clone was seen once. This chain's CDR3 is CASSYSGYNTEAFF. For the CDR3, the DNA is TGTGCCAGCAGTTACTCGGGCTACAACACTGAAGCTTTCTTT. This chain links TRBV6-6 with TRBJ1-1; no clear D gene. Germline V gives CDR1 MNHNY, CDR2 SVGAGI (reference sequence). V shed 0 bases and J shed 2 bases, with 7 bases lying between them. The CDR3 has 14 amino acids.

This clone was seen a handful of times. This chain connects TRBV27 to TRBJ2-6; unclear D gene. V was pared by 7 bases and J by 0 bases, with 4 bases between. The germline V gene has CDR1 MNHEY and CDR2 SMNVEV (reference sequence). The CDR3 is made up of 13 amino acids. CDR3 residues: CASTHSGANVLTF. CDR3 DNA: TGTGCCAGCACCCACTCTGGGGCCAACGTCCTGACTTTC.